This T cell receptor beta chain was recorded in a study of blood T cell repertoires in COVID-19. Deletions cut 7 bases from V and 4 bases from J, with 13 bases between. CDR3 length: 13 residues. TCRdb keeps only in-frame clones here, not all; method: immunoSEQ multiplex PCR. This sample carries roughly 200,000 clones, approximately 85% of them seen once, and the ten largest clones take less than 9%. The sample taken for sequencing was peripheral blood. The TCR originated in a woman aged 60-75 years with acute or convalescent COVID-19. This sequence joins TRBV12-3 or TRBV12-4 and TRBJ1-2; a weak D match, TRBD1 (6 bases). The CDR3 sequence: CASTIGGVYGYTF. The CDR3, as DNA: TGTGCCAGCACAATTGGGGGCGTCTATGGCTACACCTTC.